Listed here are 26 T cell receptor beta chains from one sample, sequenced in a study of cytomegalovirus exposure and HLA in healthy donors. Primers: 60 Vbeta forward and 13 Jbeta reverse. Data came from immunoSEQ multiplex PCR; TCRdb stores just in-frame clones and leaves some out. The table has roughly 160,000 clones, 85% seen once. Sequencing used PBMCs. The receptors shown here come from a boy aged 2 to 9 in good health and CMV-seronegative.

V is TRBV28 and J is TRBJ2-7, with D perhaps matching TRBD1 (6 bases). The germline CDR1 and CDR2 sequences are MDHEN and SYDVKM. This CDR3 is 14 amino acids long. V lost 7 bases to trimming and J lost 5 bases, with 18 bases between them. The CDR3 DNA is TGTGCCAGCAATCCCTCTGGGACAACAAACGAGCAGTACTTC. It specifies CASNPSGTTNEQYF.

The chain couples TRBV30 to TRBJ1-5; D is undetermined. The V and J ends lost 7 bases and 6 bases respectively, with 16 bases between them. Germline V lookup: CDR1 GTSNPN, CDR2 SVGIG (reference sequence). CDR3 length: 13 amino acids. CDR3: CAFKTLSGQPQHF. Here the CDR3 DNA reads TGTGCCTTCAAAACCCTTAGCGGTCAGCCCCAGCATTTT.

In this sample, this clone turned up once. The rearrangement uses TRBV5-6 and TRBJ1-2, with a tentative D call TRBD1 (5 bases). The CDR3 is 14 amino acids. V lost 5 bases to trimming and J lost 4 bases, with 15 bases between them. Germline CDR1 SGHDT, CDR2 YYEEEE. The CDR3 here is CASSNMTEFYGYTF. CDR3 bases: TGTGCCAGCAGTAATATGACAGAATTCTATGGCTACACCTTC. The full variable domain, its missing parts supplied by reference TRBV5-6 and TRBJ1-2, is DAGVTQSPTHLIKTRGQQVTLRCSPKSGHDTVSWYQQALGQGPQFIFQYYEEEERQRGNFPDRFSGHQFPNYSSELNVNALLLGDSALYLCASSNMTEFYGYTFGSGTRLTVV.

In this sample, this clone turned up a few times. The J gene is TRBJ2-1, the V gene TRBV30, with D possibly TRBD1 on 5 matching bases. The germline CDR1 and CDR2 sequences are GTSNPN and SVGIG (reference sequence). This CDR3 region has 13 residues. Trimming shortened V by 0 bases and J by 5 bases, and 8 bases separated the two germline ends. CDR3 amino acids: CAWSVQANNEQFF. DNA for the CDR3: TGTGCCTGGAGTGTACAGGCAAACAATGAGCAGTTCTTC.

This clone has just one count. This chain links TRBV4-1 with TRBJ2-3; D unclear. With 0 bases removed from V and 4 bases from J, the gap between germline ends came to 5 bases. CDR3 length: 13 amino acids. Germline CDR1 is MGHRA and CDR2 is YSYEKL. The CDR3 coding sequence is TGCGCCAGCAGCCAAGAGAGCGCAGATACGCAGTATTTT. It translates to CASSQESADTQYF.

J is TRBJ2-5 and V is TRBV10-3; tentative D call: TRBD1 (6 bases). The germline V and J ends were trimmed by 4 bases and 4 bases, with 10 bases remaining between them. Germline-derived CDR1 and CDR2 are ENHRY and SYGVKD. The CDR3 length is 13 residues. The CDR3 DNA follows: TGTGCCATCAGTGGCAGGGGAACAGAGACCCAGTACTTC. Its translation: CAISGRGTETQYF.

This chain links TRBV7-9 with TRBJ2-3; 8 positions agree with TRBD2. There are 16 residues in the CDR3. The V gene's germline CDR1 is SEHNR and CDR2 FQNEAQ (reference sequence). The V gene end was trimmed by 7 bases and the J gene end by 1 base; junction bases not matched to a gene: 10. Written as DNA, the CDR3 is TGTGCCAGCACCATCCTAACTAGCGGAGGCACAGATACGCAGTATTTT. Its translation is CASTILTSGGTDTQYF. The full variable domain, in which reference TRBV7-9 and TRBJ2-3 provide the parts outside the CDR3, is DTGVSQNPRHKITKRGQNVTFRCDPISEHNRLYWYRQTLGQGPEFLTYFQNEAQLEKSRLLSDRFSAERPKGSFSTLEIQRTEQGDSAMYLCASTILTSGGTDTQYFGPGTRLTVL.

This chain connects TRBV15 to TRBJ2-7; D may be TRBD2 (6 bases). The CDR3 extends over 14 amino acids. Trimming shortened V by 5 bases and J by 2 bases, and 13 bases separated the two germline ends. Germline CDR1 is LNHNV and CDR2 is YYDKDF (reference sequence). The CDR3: CATSVPGETYEQYF. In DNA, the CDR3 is TGTGCCACCAGCGTTCCGGGGGAAACCTACGAGCAGTACTTC.

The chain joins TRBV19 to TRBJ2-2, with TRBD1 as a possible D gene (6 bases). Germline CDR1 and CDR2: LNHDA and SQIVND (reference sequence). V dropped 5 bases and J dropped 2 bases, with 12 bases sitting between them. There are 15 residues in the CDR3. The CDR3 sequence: CASSLRTDNTGELFF. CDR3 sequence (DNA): TGTGCCAGTAGTCTCCGGACAGATAACACCGGGGAGCTGTTTTTT. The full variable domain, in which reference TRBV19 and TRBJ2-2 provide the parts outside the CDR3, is DGGITQSPKYLFRKEGQNVTLSCEQNLNHDAMYWYRQDPGQGLRLIYYSQIVNDFQKGDIAEGYSVSREKKESFPLTVTSAQKNPTAFYLCASSLRTDNTGELFFGEGSRLTVL.

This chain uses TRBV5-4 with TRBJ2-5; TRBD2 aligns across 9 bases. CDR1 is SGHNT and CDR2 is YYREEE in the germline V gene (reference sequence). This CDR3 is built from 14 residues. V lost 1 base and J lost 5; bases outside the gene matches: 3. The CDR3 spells CASSLKAGGETQYF. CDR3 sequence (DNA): TGTGCCAGCAGCTTGAAGGCGGGGGGGGAGACCCAGTACTTC.

The DNA of the CDR3 is TGTGCTAGTGGTTTGGGACTTCAGGGGGCTGGAGATACGCAGTATTTT. It yields the protein CASGLGLQGAGDTQYF. The rearrangement uses TRBV12-5 and TRBJ2-3, with 8 nucleotides matching TRBD1. CDR1 and CDR2 (germline): LGHNT, FRNRAP. This CDR3 has 16 residues. Trimming took 1 base from V and 5 from J; bases not matched to a gene: 8.

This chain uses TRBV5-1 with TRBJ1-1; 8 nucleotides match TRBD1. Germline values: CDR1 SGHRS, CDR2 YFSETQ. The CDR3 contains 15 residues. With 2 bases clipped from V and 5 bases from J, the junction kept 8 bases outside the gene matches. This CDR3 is CASSFSGGAGTEAFF. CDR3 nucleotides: TGCGCCAGCAGCTTTTCAGGGGGCGCGGGAACTGAAGCTTTCTTT. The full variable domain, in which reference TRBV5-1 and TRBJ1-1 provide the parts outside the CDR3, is KAGVTQTPRYLIKTRGQQVTLSCSPISGHRSVSWYQQTPGQGLQFLFEYFSETQRNKGNFPGRFSGRQFSNSRSEMNVSTLELGDSALYLCASSFSGGAGTEAFFGQGTRLTVV.

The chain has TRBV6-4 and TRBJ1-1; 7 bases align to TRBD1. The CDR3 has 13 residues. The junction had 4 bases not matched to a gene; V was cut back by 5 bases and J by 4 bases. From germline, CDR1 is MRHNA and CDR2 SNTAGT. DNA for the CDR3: TGTGCCAGCAGTTACGCAGGGGGCACTGAAGCTTTCTTT. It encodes CASSYAGGTEAFF.

The CDR3 reads CASSYSESQPQHF. CDR3 DNA sequence: TGTGCCAGCAGTTACTCGGAGAGTCAGCCCCAGCATTTT. The chain carries TRBV6-5 and TRBJ1-5; D remains ambiguous. The V and J ends lost 0 bases and 6 bases respectively, with 6 bases between them. The germline V gene has CDR1 MNHEY and CDR2 SVGAGI. The CDR3 is 13 amino acids.

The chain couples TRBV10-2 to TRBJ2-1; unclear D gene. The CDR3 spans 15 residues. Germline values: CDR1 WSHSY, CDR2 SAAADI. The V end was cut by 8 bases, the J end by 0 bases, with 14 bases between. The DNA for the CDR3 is TGCGCCAGCTACGTTAGAGTAAGCTCCTACAATGAGCAGTTCTTC. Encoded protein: CASYVRVSSYNEQFF.

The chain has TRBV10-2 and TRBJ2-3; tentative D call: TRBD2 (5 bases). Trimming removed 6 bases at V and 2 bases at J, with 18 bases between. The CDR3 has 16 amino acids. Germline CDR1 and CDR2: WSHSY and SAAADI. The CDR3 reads CASRDGEIAYTDTQYF. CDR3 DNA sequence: TGCGCCAGCAGGGACGGGGAAATCGCCTACACAGATACGCAGTATTTT.

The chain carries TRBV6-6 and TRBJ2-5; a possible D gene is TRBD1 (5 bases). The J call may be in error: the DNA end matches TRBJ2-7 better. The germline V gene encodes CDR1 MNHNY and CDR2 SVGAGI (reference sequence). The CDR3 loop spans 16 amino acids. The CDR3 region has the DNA TGTGCCAGCAGTCAGGGTGGAGTGGCCACTCCGGACGAGCAGTACTTC. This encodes CASSQGGVATPDEQYF.

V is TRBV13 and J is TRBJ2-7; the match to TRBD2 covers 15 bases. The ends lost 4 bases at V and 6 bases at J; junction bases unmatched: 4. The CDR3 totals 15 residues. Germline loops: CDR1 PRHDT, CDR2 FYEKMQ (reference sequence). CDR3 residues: CASSSGTSGRSEQYF. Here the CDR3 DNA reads TGTGCCAGCAGCTCGGGGACTAGCGGGAGGTCCGAGCAGTACTTC. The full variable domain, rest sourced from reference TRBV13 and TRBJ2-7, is AAGVIQSPRHLIKEKRETATLKCYPIPRHDTVYWYQQGPGQDPQFLISFYEKMQSDKGSIPDRFSAQQFSDYHSELNMSSLELGDSALYFCASSSGTSGRSEQYFGPGTRLTVT.

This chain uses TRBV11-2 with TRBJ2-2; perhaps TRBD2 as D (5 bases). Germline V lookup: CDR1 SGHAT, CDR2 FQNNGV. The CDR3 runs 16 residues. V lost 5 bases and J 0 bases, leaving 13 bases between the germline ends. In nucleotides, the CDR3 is TGTGCCAGCAGCCTCCGAGGGCGCGCGAACACCGGGGAGCTGTTTTTT. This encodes CASSLRGRANTGELFF.

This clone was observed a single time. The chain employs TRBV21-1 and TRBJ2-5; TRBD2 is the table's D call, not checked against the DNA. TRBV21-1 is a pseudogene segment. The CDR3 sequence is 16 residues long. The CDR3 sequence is CASTEGLAGGEETQYF. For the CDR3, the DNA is TGTGCCAGCACCGAAGGACTAGCGGGGGGCGAAGAGACCCAGTACTTC.

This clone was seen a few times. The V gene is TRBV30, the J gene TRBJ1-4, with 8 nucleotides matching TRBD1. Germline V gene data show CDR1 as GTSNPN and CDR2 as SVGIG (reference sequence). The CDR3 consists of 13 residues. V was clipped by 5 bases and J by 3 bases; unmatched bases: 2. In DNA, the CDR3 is TGTGCCTGGGGGACAGGCTCTAATGAAAAACTGTTTTTT. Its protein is CAWGTGSNEKLFF.

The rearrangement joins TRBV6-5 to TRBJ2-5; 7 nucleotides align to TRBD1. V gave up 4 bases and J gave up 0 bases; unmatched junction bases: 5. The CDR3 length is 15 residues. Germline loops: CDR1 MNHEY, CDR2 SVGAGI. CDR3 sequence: CASSSGQRNQETQYF. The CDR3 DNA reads TGTGCCAGCAGTTCGGGACAGCGCAACCAAGAGACCCAGTACTTC.

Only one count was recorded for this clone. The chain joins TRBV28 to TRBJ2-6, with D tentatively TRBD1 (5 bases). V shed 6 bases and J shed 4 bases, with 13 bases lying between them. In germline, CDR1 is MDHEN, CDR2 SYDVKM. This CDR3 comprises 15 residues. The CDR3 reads CASRPTGTGANVLTF. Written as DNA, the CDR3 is TGTGCCAGCAGACCTACAGGAACAGGGGCCAACGTCCTGACTTTC.

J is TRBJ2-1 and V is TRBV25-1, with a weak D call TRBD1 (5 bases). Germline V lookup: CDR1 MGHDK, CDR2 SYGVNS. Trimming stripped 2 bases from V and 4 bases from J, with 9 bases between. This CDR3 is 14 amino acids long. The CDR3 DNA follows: TGTGCCAGCAGTGAAGCAGGGCCGTACAATGAGCAGTTCTTC. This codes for CASSEAGPYNEQFF.

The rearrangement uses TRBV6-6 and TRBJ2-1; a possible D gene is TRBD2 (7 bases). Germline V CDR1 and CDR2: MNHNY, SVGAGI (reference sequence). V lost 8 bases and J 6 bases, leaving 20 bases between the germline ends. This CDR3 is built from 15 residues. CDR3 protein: CASQGRAEDSNEQFF. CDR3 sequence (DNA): TGTGCCAGCCAGGGGAGGGCAGAGGATAGCAATGAGCAGTTCTTC.

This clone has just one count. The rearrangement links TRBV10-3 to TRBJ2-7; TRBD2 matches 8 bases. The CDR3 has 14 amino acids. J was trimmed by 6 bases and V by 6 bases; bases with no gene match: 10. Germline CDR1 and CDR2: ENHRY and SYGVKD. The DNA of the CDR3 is TGTGCCATCAGGGGCGGGACTAGTCCTGTCGAGCAGTACTTC. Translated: CAIRGGTSPVEQYF.